This TCR beta chain emerged from a study of T cells in Graves' hyperthyroidism and ophthalmopathy. Only a few counts were recorded for this clonotype. Template material for amplifying TCR beta CDR3 regions consisted of RNA transcripts. The TCR CDR3 was amplified in a first-round RT-PCR using the HTBI primer set. MiXCR, run by TCRdb on the multiplex PCR reads, gives a single entry per CDR3 protein. The sample gives some 500,000 distinct CDR3 sequences, about 16% of which show up once; 25% to 35% is in the top ten. Trimming pared 6 bases from V and 0 bases from J, leaving 12 bases between. The CDR3 totals 15 residues. The germline gives CDR1 KGHSH, CDR2 LQKENI.

J is TRBJ1-3 and V is TRBV18; D gene ambiguous. Sequencing was carried out using blood. The receptor's source is a woman in her thirties with Graves' ophthalmopathy. The CDR3 DNA reads as TGTGCCAGCTCGCTCGGACTGCCCTCTGGAAACACCATATATTTT. Protein sequence: CASSLGLPSGNTIYF. Looking up the rest from reference TRBV18 and TRBJ1-3 gives the full variable domain: NAGVMQNPRHLVRRRGQEARLRCSPMKGHSHVYWYRQLPEEGLKFMVYLQKENIIDESGMPKERFSAEFPKEGPSILRIQQVVRGDSAAYFCASSLGLPSGNTIYFGEGSWLTVV.